This paragraph reports one T cell receptor (beta chain). Its antigen remains unknown. Isolation yielded PBMCs, at least 6.5 million per sample, in every case. These data originate in a study of blood T cells in healthy people across ages. Study conclusions and caveats: Older age coincided with a roughly linear decline in TCR beta diversity per million T cells.

The CDR3 contains 16 residues. Germline lookup yields CDR1 ENHRY and CDR2 SYGVKD. V was trimmed by 0 bases and J by 4 bases, leaving 12 bases between them. For the second PCR, which ran for about 6 to 11 cycles, a sample-barcoded 5' primer and a J-beta primer mix were used. TCRdb passed the 5' RACE reads through MiXCR, listing each CDR3 protein once. This sample yields about 570,000 distinct CDR3 sequences, of which 27% are seen a single time; approximately 17% belongs to the top ten. The receptor's source is a woman in her seventies in good health. This chain links TRBV10-3 with TRBJ2-2, with D possibly being TRBD2 (6 bases). The sample taken for sequencing was blood. CDR3 residues: CAISESNGGSTGELFF. CDR3 DNA sequence: TGTGCCATCAGTGAGTCGAACGGGGGTAGCACCGGGGAGCTGTTTTTT.